One sample yielded the 19 T cell receptor beta chains listed below, sequenced in a study of cytomegalovirus exposure and HLA in healthy donors. PCR involved 60 Vbeta and 13 Jbeta primers. The data were produced by immunoSEQ multiplex PCR, yet TCRdb's version contains in-frame clones alone and is incomplete. Recorded here are approximately 130,000 clones; the top ten clones represent 1.5% to 2%. The specimen was PBMCs. The receptors stem from a woman aged 60-75 years in good health and CMV-seronegative.

The rearrangement joins TRBV6-5 to TRBJ1-3; 7 nucleotides line up with TRBD1. CDR1 and CDR2 (germline): MNHEY, SVGAGI. CDR3 length: 14 residues. With V trimmed by 2 bases and J by 4 bases, 2 bases remained unmatched. The CDR3 is CASSYGTVGNTIYF. The CDR3 nucleotides are TGTGCCAGCAGTTACGGGACAGTAGGAAACACCATATATTTT.

J is TRBJ2-2 and V is TRBV7-9, with D maybe TRBD1 (5 bases). CDR1 SEHNR and CDR2 FQNEAQ come from the germline V gene (reference sequence). V dropped 4 bases and J dropped 1 base, with 13 bases sitting between them. The length of the CDR3 is 16 residues. CDR3 nucleotide sequence: TGTGCCAGCAGCTCCGCAGGGTCGGGGAACACCGGGGAGCTGTTTTTT. Its protein is CASSSAGSGNTGELFF.

The rearrangement joins TRBV6-6 to TRBJ2-5; D remains ambiguous. V gave up 0 bases and J gave up 2 bases, with 7 bases separating them. From germline, CDR1 is MNHNY and CDR2 SVGAGI (reference sequence). The CDR3 contains 14 residues. The CDR3 bases are TGTGCCAGCAGTTACTCCCAAACTCAAGAGACCCAGTACTTC. Translating gives CASSYSQTQETQYF.

This chain uses TRBV9 with TRBJ2-7; 7 nucleotides agree with TRBD1. J lost 5 bases, V lost 0 bases, and 8 bases had no gene match. The CDR3 is 15 amino acids. Germline V gives CDR1 SGDLS, CDR2 YYNGEE. CDR3 region: CASSVAARQGDEQYF. In DNA, the CDR3 is TGTGCCAGCAGCGTAGCGGCCAGACAGGGTGACGAGCAGTACTTC.

The rearrangement links TRBV10-3 to TRBJ2-1, with TRBD2 as a possible D gene (5 bases). Germline V gene data show CDR1 as ENHRY and CDR2 as SYGVKD. The CDR3 has 13 amino acids. V shed 5 bases and J shed 5 bases, with 10 bases lying between them. CDR3 amino acids: CAISSDGNNEQFF. In DNA form, the CDR3 reads TGTGCCATCAGTTCTGACGGGAACAATGAGCAGTTCTTC.

Concerning this clone itself: Distinct nucleotide sequences in the sample also encode this CDR3. The chain employs TRBV5-1 and TRBJ2-5; D gene unclear. The germline V gene has CDR1 SGHRS and CDR2 YFSETQ. This CDR3 has 12 residues. V lost 3 bases to trimming and J lost 1 base, with 4 bases between them. CDR3: CASSSFQETQYF. The CDR3 region has the DNA TGCGCCAGCAGCTCCTTCCAAGAGACCCAGTACTTC.

The gene calls are TRBV28 and TRBJ2-2; no clear D. Trimming shortened V by 11 bases and J by 2 bases, and 12 bases separated the two germline ends. Germline-derived CDR1 and CDR2 are MDHEN and SYDVKM. The CDR3 covers 13 residues. The CDR3 reads CAGKTVNTGELFF. In nucleotides, the CDR3 is TGTGCCGGAAAGACTGTTAACACCGGGGAGCTGTTTTTT.

The chain uses TRBV10-3 and TRBJ1-3, with unresolved D. Trimming pared 0 bases from V and 0 bases from J, leaving 6 bases between. The CDR3 is made up of 15 amino acids. The germline CDR1 and CDR2 sequences are ENHRY and SYGVKD. In DNA form, the CDR3 reads TGTGCCATCAGTGAGTCCCAGGCCTCTGGAAACACCATATATTTT. As protein: CAISESQASGNTIYF.

The CDR3 region has the DNA TGTGCCAGCAGCACAGGGGGCGGGGATGGCTACACCTTC. This codes for CASSTGGGDGYTF. The genes are TRBV2 and TRBJ1-2; 9 bases are a match to TRBD1. V lost 6 bases, J lost 6 bases, and 5 bases stayed unmatched. The CDR3 consists of 13 residues. Germline lookup yields CDR1 SNHLY and CDR2 FYNNEI.

The chain recombines TRBV5-1 with TRBJ2-7; 9 bases align to TRBD2. This CDR3 has 18 residues. Germline-derived CDR1 and CDR2 are SGHRS and YFSETQ. Unmatched junction bases numbered 15, after V lost 4 bases and J lost 1 base. In nucleotides, the CDR3 is TGCGCCAGCAGCCTGGGACCGGCGGGAGGGAGCCAATCCTACGAGCAGTACTTC. Translated: CASSLGPAGGSQSYEQYF. The full variable domain, completed using reference TRBV5-1 and TRBJ2-7, is KAGVTQTPRYLIKTRGQQVTLSCSPISGHRSVSWYQQTPGQGLQFLFEYFSETQRNKGNFPGRFSGRQFSNSRSEMNVSTLELGDSALYLCASSLGPAGGSQSYEQYFGPGTRLTVT.

The gene calls are TRBV6-5 and TRBJ2-1; D possibly corresponds to TRBD2 (7 bases). The CDR3 loop spans 15 amino acids. V was clipped by 1 base and J by 7 bases, with 14 bases between them. The V gene's germline CDR1 is MNHEY and CDR2 SVGAGI. The chain's CDR3 is CASSYWGGRGNEQFF. The CDR3 nucleotides are TGTGCCAGCAGTTACTGGGGGGGCCGGGGTAATGAGCAGTTCTTC.

This CDR3 reads CSSGAVSTDTQYF. CDR3 bases: TGCAGCTCAGGGGCAGTTAGCACAGATACGCAGTATTTT. J is TRBJ2-3 and V is TRBV29-1; D is perhaps TRBD1 (6 bases). Trimming stripped 8 bases from V and 0 bases from J, with 12 bases between. The CDR3 totals 13 residues. CDR1 and CDR2 from the germline V gene are SQVTM and ANQGSEA.

The V and J genes are TRBV2 and TRBJ2-1; TRBD2 is a possible D gene (5 bases). CDR1 SNHLY and CDR2 FYNNEI come from the germline V gene. CDR3 length: 13 amino acids. V was trimmed by 6 bases and J by 7 bases, leaving 13 bases between them. The CDR3 reads CASRERQRNEQFF. CDR3 bases: TGTGCCAGCAGGGAGCGGCAGCGGAATGAGCAGTTCTTC.

With regard to this clone: The sample carries other DNA sequences with the same CDR3. This chain uses TRBV7-9 with TRBJ2-7; 7 bases are shared with TRBD2. Germline CDR1 SEHNR, CDR2 FQNEAQ (reference sequence). The V gene end was trimmed by 5 bases and the J gene end by 4 bases; junction bases not matched to a gene: 2. CDR3 length: 12 residues. The CDR3 protein is CASSPGGYEQYF. DNA for the CDR3: TGTGCCAGCAGCCCCGGGGGGTACGAGCAGTACTTC. Drawing the rest from reference TRBV7-9 and TRBJ2-7, the complete variable domain is DTGVSQNPRHKITKRGQNVTFRCDPISEHNRLYWYRQTLGQGPEFLTYFQNEAQLEKSRLLSDRFSAERPKGSFSTLEIQRTEQGDSAMYLCASSPGGYEQYFGPGTRLTVT.

J is TRBJ1-5 and V is TRBV4-1; possibly TRBD1 for D (5 bases). The V gene lost 4 bases and the J gene lost 0 bases, with 13 bases spanning the gap. The CDR3 extends over 16 amino acids. Germline V CDR1 and CDR2: MGHRA, YSYEKL. The CDR3 coding sequence is TGCGCCAGCAGCCCAGGGACTACCTATAGCAATCAGCCCCAGCATTTT. It codes for CASSPGTTYSNQPQHF.

CDR3 sequence (DNA): TGTGCCAGCAGTTACTCGACAGGGGGTCAGCCCCAGCATTTT. Protein sequence: CASSYSTGGQPQHF. The rearrangement uses TRBV6-6 and TRBJ1-5; TRBD1 agrees at 9 bases. V was clipped by 0 bases and J by 6 bases; unmatched bases: 0. The CDR3 extends over 14 amino acids. Germline CDR1 reads MNHNY; CDR2 reads SVGAGI (reference sequence).

The chain links TRBV29-1 to TRBJ2-1; D unresolved. This CDR3 has 14 amino acids. The germline gives CDR1 SQVTM, CDR2 ANQGSEA. V lost 0 bases and J lost 2, with 8 bases in between. The CDR3 bases are TGCAGCGTTGAAGACAGGTTCCCCTACAATGAGCAGTTCTTC. Its protein is CSVEDRFPYNEQFF.

The chain joins TRBV28 to TRBJ1-6; D is uncertain. Trimming left V 2 bases short and J 9 bases short, with 11 bases between. The length of the CDR3 is 14 residues. The germline V gene has CDR1 MDHEN and CDR2 SYDVKM. This CDR3 reads CASSLSTERSPLHF. The CDR3 DNA sequence: TGTGCCAGCAGTTTAAGTACAGAACGTTCACCCCTCCACTTT. Looking up the rest from reference TRBV28 and TRBJ1-6 gives the full variable domain: DVKVTQSSRYLVKRTGEKVFLECVQDMDHENMFWYRQDPGLGLRLIYFSYDVKMKEKGDIPEGYSVSREKKERFSLILESASTNQTSMYLCASSLSTERSPLHFGNGTRLTVT.

The chain couples TRBV4-1 to TRBJ2-6; D is ambiguous. Trimming removed 0 bases from V and 0 bases from J, with 6 bases in between. CDR1 MGHRA and CDR2 YSYEKL come from the germline V gene. The CDR3 spans 16 residues. The CDR3 here is CASSQDFRSGANVLTF. DNA of the CDR3: TGCGCCAGCAGCCAAGACTTTCGCTCTGGGGCCAACGTCCTGACTTTC.